This T cell receptor beta chain was sequenced for a study of blood T cell repertoires in COVID-19. Study-level information: Samples representing acute and convalescent COVID-19 were sourced from the United States, Italy and Spain. From T cells, B-cell-depleted T cells, or PBMCs came the material, which was cDNA or gDNA.

In the source study's methods: Estimated nucleated cell counts came from reference gene primer amplification. Clones were sequenced by immunoSEQ multiplex PCR, and TCRdb holds only the in-frame ones, with some missing. From that table come the V and J calls and clone size; the DNA was used to work out D and trimming. This table has 75,000 to 90,000 clones, about 92% appearing once. CDR1 MNHEY and CDR2 SVGEGT come from the germline V gene. V shed 4 bases and J shed 3 bases, with 10 bases lying between them. This CDR3 is built from 13 residues. The TCR was taken from a woman aged 45-59 years in a cohort sampled during active COVID-19. The sample consisted of peripheral blood. The J gene is TRBJ2-7, the V gene TRBV6-2 or TRBV6-3; D unclear. The CDR3 loop reads CASSWAFGYEQYF. The CDR3 DNA reads TGTGCCAGCAGTTGGGCTTTCGGCTACGAGCAGTACTTC.